This T cell receptor (beta chain) derives from a study of T cell responses to AZD1222 COVID-19 vaccine. Sequencing was performed with immunoSEQ multiplex PCR; in TCRdb, only in-frame clones are kept and a portion is missing. The sample yields around 210,000 clones, around 94% seen once. About this clone itself: Its specificity is unknown.

V lost 0 bases, J lost 7 bases, and 16 bases lay in between. CDR3 length: 15 amino acids. The germline V gene encodes CDR1 SGHTA and CDR2 FQGNSA. Whole-study results and caveats: At study baseline, merely five or six AZD1222 recipients were seropositive. Of spike-specific TCRs, nearly half reportedly target regions left unmutated in variants.

The V call is TRBV7-2, the J call TRBJ2-7; D not certain. The source is an adult who received the MenACWY meningococcal vaccine as a control. Sequences were derived from peripheral blood, sampled 28 days after the second dose of the MenACWY control vaccine. CDR3 sequence reads: CASSLATVRGREQYF. The DNA of the CDR3 is TGTGCCAGCAGCTTAGCTACGGTTAGAGGAAGGGAGCAGTACTTC.